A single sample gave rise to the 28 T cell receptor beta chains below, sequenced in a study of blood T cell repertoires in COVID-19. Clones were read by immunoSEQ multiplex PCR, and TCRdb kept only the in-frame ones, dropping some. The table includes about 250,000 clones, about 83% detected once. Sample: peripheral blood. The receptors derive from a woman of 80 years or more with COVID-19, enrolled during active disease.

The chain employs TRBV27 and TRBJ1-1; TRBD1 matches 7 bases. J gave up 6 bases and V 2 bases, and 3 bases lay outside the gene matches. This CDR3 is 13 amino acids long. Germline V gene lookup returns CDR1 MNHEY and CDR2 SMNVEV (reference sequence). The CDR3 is CASSLAGQAEAFF. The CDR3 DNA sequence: TGTGCCAGCAGTTTAGCCGGACAGGCTGAAGCTTTCTTT.

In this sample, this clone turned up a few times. This chain's CDR3 is CAGALAAGAGELFF. The CDR3, as DNA: TGTGCCGGAGCACTAGCCGCTGGGGCCGGGGAGCTGTTTTTT. This sequence joins TRBV2 and TRBJ2-2; a weak D match, TRBD2 (6 bases). This CDR3 is built from 14 residues. CDR1 and CDR2 from the germline V gene are SNHLY and FYNNEI. Trimming took off 11 bases at V and 6 bases at J, with 19 bases between the two ends. Based on the CDR3 plus reference TRBV2 and TRBJ2-2, the full variable domain is EPEVTQTPSHQVTQMGQEVILRCVPISNHLYFYWYRQILGQKVEFLVSFYNNEISEKSEIFDDQFSVERPDGSNFTLKIRSTKLEDSAMYFCAGALAAGAGELFFGEGSRLTVL.

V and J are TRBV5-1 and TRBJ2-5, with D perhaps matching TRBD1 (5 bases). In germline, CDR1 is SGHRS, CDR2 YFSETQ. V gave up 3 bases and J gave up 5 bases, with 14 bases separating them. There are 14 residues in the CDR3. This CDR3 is CASSSNQGGETQYF. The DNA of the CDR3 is TGCGCCAGCAGCTCGAACCAGGGTGGGGAGACCCAGTACTTC.

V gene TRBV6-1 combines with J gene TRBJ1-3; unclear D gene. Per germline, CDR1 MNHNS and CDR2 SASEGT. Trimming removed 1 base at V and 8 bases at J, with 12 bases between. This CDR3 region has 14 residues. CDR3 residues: CASSEGYRGHTIYF. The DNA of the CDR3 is TGTGCCAGCAGTGAAGGTTATCGGGGTCACACCATATATTTT.

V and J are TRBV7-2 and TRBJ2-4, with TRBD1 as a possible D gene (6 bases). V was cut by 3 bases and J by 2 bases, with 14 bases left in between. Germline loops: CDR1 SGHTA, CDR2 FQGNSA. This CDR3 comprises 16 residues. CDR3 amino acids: CASSFGTHLPKNIQYF. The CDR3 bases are TGTGCCAGCAGCTTCGGGACACATCTCCCCAAAAACATTCAGTACTTC.

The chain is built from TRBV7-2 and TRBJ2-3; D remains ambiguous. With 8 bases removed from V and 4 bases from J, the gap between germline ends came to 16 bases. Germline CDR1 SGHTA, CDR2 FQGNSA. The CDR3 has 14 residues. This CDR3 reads CASGKRNPADTQYF. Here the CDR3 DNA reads TGTGCCAGCGGCAAACGTAACCCCGCAGATACGCAGTATTTT.

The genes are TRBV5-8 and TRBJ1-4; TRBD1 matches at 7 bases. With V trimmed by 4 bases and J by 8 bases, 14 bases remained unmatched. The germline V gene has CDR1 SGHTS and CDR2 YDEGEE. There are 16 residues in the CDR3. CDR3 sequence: CASSPPGTARNEKLFF. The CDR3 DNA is TGTGCCAGCAGCCCCCCCGGGACAGCCCGAAACGAAAAACTGTTTTTT.

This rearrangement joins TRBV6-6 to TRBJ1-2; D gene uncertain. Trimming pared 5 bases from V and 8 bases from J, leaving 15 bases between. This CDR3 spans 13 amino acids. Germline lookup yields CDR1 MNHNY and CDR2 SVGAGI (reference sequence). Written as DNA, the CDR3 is TGTGCCAGCAGTCTTGGACTCCAGAGGGGCTACACCTTC. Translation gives CASSLGLQRGYTF.

The DNA for the CDR3 is TGTGCCAGCAGGCCGACAGGGAATAGCAATCAGCCCCAGCATTTT. Translation gives CASRPTGNSNQPQHF. The rearrangement uses TRBV6-5 and TRBJ1-5; 7 bases match TRBD1. Germline CDR1 MNHEY, CDR2 SVGAGI. The trim removed 6 bases at V and 0 bases at J, leaving 5 bases unmatched. The CDR3 contains 15 residues.

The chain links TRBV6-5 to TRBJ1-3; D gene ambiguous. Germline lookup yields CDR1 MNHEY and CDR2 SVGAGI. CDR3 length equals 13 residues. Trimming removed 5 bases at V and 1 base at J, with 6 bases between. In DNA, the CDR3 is TGTGCCAGCAGTCGGGATTCTGGAAACACCATATATTTT. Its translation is CASSRDSGNTIYF.

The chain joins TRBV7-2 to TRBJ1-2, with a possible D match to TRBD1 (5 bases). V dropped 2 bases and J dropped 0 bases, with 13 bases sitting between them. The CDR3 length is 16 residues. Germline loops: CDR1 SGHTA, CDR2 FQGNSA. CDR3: CASSLMWDLANYGYTF. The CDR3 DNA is TGTGCCAGCAGCTTAATGTGGGACTTAGCTAACTATGGCTACACCTTC.

This chain's CDR3 is CASSPGSGTPLETQYF. CDR3 bases: TGTGCCAGCAGCCCAGGATCCGGGACTCCCTTAGAGACCCAGTACTTC. The J gene is TRBJ2-5, the V gene TRBV11-2, with a tentative D call TRBD2 (6 bases). Germline CDR1 reads SGHAT; CDR2 reads FQNNGV. The CDR3 covers 16 residues. V was clipped by 5 bases and J by 4 bases, with 20 bases between them.

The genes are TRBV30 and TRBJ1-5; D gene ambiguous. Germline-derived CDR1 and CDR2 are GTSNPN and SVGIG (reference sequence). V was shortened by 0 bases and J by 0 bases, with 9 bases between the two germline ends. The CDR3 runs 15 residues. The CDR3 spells CAWSVSGSSNQPQHF. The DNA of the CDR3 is TGTGCCTGGAGTGTATCAGGAAGTAGCAATCAGCCCCAGCATTTT. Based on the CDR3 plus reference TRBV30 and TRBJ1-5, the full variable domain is SQTIHQWPATLVQPVGSPLSLECTVEGTSNPNLYWYRQAAGRGLQLLFYSVGIGQISSEVPQNLSASRPQDRQFILSSKKLLLSDSGFYLCAWSVSGSSNQPQHFGDGTRLSIL.

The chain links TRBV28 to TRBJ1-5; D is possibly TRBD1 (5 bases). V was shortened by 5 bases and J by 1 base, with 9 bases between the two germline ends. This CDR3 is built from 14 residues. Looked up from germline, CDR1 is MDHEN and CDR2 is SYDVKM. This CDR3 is CASSVDSSNQPQHF. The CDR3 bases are TGTGCCAGCAGTGTAGACAGCAGCAATCAGCCCCAGCATTTT.

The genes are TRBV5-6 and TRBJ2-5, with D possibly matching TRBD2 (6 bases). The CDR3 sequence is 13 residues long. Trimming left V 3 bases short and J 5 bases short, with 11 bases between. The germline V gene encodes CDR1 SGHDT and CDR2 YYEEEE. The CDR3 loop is CASSSTGLETQYF. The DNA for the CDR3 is TGTGCCAGCAGCTCCACGGGACTGGAGACCCAGTACTTC. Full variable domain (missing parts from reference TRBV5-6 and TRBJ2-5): DAGVTQSPTHLIKTRGQQVTLRCSPKSGHDTVSWYQQALGQGPQFIFQYYEEEERQRGNFPDRFSGHQFPNYSSELNVNALLLGDSALYLCASSSTGLETQYFGPGTRLLVL.

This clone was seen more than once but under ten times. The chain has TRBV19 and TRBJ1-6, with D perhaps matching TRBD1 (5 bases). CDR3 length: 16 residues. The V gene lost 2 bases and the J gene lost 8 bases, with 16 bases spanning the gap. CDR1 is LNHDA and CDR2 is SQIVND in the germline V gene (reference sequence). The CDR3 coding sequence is TGTGCCAGTAGTATAAGTAAAGCCGGAGGGGATTCACCCCTCCACTTT. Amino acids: CASSISKAGGDSPLHF.

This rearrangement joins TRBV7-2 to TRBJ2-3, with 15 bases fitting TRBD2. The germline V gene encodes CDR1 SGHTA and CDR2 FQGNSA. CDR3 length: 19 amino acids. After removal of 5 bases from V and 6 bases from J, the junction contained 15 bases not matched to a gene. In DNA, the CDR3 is TGTGCCAGCAGCCCCGGACTAGCGGGGGGGCCAGTGGGGGCGGATACGCAGTATTTT. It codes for CASSPGLAGGPVGADTQYF.

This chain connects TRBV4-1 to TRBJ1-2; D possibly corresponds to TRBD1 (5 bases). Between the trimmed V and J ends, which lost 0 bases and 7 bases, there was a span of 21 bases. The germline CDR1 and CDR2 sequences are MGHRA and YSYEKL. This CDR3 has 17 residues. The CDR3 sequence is CASSQEGVAGYVGGYTF. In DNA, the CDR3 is TGCGCCAGCAGCCAAGAGGGGGTAGCGGGGTATGTAGGTGGCTACACCTTC.

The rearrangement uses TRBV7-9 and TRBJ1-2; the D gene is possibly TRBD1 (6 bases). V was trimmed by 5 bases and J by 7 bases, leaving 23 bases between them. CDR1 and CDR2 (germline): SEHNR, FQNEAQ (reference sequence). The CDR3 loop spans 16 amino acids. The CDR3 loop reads CASSPLGGGGEGGYTF. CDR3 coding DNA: TGTGCCAGCAGCCCCCTTGGGGGGGGCGGAGAAGGTGGCTACACCTTC.

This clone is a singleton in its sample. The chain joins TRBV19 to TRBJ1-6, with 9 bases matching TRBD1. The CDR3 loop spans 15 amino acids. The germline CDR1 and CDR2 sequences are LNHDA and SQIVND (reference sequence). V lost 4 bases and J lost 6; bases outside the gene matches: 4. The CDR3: CASSRQGDFNSPLHF. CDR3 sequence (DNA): TGTGCCAGTAGTAGACAGGGGGATTTTAATTCACCCCTCCACTTT.

CDR3 coding DNA: TGTGCCAGTAGTATTATTCGGGTTCGCAATGAGCAGTTCTTC. Protein product: CASSIIRVRNEQFF. The chain combines TRBV19 with TRBJ2-1; unclear D gene. With 3 bases removed from V and 6 bases from J, the gap between germline ends came to 12 bases. The germline gives CDR1 LNHDA, CDR2 SQIVND (reference sequence). The length of the CDR3 is 14 residues.

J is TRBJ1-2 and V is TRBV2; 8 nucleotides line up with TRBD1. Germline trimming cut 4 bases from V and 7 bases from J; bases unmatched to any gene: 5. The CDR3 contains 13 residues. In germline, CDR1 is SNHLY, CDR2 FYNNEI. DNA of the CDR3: TGTGCCAGCAGTGGACAGGGGATCGGTGGCTACACCTTC. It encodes CASSGQGIGGYTF.

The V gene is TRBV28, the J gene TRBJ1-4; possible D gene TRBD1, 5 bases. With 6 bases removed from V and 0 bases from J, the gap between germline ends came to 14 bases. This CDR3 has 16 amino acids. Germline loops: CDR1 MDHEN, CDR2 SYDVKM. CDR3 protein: CASRSPGKTTNEKLFF. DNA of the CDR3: TGTGCCAGCAGGTCCCCAGGGAAGACAACTAATGAAAAACTGTTTTTT. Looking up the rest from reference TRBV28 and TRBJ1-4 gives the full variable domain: DVKVTQSSRYLVKRTGEKVFLECVQDMDHENMFWYRQDPGLGLRLIYFSYDVKMKEKGDIPEGYSVSREKKERFSLILESASTNQTSMYLCASRSPGKTTNEKLFFGSGTQLSVL.

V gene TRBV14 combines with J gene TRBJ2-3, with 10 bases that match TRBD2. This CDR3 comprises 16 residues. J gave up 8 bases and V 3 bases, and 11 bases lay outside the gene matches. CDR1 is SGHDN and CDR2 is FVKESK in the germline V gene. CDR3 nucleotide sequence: TGTGCCAGCAGCCAGGGAGCGGGGGGGGTCACCGGTACGCAGTATTTT. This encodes CASSQGAGGVTGTQYF. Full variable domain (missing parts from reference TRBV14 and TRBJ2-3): EAGVTQFPSHSVIEKGQTVTLRCDPISGHDNLYWYRRVMGKEIKFLLHFVKESKQDESGMPNNRFLAERTGGTYSTLKVQPAELEDSGVYFCASSQGAGGVTGTQYFGPGTRLTVL.

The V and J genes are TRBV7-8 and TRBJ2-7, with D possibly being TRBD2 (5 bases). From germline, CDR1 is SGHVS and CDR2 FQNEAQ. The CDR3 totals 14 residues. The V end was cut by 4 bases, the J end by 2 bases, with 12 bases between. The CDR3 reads CASSSVWGAYEQYV. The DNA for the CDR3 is TGTGCCAGCAGCTCGGTGTGGGGAGCCTACGAGCAGTACGTC.

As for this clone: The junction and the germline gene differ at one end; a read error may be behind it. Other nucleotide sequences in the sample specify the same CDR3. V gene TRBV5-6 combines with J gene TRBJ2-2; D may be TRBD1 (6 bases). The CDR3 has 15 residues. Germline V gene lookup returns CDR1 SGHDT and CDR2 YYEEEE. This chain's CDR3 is CASSRDTANTGELFF. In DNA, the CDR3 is TGCGCCAGCAGCCGGGACACCGCGAACACCGGGGAGCTGTTTTTT.

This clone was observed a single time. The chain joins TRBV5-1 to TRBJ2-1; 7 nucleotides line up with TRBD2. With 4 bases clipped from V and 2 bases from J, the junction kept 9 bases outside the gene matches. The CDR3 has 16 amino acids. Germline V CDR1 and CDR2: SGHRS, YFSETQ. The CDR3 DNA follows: TGCGCCAGCAGCCCTGCTGGGGGGGTCCCCTACAATGAGCAGTTCTTC. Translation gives CASSPAGGVPYNEQFF.

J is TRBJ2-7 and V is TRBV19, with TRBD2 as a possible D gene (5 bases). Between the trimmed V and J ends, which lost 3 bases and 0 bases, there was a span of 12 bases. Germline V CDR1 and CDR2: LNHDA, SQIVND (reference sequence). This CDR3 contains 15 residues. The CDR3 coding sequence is TGTGCCAGTAGTATTGGAGGAGCGAACTCCTACGAGCAGTACTTC. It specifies CASSIGGANSYEQYF.